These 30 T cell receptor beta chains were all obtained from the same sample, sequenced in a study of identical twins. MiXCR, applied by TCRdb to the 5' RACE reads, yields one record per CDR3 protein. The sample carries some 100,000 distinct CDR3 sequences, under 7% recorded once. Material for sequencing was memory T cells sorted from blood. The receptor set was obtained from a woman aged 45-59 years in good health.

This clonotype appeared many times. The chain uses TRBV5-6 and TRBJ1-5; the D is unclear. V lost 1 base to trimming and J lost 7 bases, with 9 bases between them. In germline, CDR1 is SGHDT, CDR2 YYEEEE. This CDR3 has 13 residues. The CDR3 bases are TGTGCCAGCAGCTTGCGTGCCAGCCAGCCCCAGCATTTT. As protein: CASSLRASQPQHF.

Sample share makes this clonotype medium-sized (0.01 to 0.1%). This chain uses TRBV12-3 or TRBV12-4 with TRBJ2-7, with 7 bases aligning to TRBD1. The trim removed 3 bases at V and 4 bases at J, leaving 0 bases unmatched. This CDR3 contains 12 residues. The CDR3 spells CASSLTGYEQYF. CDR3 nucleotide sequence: TGTGCCAGCAGTTTGACAGGGTACGAGCAGTACTTC.

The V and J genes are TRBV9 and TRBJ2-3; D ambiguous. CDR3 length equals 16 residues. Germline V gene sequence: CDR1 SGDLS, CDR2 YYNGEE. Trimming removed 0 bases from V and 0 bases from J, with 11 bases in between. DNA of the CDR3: TGTGCCAGCAGCGTAGTTGCCGGAACTAGCACAGATACGCAGTATTTT. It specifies CASSVVAGTSTDTQYF.

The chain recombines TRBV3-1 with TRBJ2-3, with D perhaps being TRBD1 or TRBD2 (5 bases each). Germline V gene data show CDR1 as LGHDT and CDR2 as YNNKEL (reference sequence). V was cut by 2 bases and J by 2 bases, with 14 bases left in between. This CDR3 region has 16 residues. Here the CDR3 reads CASSQIGGTYTDTQYF. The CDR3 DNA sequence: TGTGCCAGCAGCCAAATCGGTGGGACCTACACAGATACGCAGTATTTT.

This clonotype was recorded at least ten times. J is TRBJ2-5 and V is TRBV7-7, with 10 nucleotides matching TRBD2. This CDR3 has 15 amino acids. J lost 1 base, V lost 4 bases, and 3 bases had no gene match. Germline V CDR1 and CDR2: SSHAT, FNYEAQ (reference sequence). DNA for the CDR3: TGTGCCAGCAGCTCGGGACTAGCGATCCAAGAGACCCAGTACTTC. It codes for CASSSGLAIQETQYF. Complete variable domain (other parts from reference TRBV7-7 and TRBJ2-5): GAGVSQSPRYKVTKRGQDVTLRCDPISSHATLYWYQQALGQGPEFLTYFNYEAQPDKSGLPSDRFSAERPEGSISTLTIQRTEQRDSAMYRCASSSGLAIQETQYFGPGTRLLVL.

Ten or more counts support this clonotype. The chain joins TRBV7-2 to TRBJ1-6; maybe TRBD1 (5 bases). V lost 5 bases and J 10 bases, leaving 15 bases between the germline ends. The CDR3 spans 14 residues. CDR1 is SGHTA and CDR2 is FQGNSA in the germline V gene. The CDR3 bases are TGTGCCAGCAGCCAGGGTAGCTGGGGATCACCCCTCCACTTT. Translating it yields CASSQGSWGSPLHF.

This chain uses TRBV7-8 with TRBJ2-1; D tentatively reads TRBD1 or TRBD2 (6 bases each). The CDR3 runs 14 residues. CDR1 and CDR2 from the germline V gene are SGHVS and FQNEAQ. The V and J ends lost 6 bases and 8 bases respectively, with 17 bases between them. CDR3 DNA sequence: TGTGCCAGCAGGGAGACTAGGGGGGCTTATGAGCAGTTCTTC. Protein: CASRETRGAYEQFF.

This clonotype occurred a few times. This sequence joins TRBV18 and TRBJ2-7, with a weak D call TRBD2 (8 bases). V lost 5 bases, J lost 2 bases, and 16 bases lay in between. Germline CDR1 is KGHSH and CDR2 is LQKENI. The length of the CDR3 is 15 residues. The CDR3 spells CASSENSGTAYEQYV. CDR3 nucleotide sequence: TGTGCCAGCTCAGAGAATAGCGGGACAGCCTACGAGCAGTACGTC.

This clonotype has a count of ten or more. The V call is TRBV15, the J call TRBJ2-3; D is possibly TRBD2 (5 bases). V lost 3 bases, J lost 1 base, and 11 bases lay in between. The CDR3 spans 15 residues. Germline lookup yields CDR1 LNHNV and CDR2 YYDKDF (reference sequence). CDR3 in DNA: TGTGCCACCAGCAGGGGCGTGGAGGGCACAGATACGCAGTATTTT. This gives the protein CATSRGVEGTDTQYF.

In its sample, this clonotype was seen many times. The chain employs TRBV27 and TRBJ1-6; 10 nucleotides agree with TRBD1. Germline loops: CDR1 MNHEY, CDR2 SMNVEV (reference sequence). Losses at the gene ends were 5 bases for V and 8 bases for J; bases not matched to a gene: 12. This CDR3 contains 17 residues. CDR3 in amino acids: CASSDKGTGAAYSPLHF. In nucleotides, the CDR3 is TGTGCCAGCAGTGATAAAGGGACAGGGGCCGCATATTCACCCCTCCACTTT.

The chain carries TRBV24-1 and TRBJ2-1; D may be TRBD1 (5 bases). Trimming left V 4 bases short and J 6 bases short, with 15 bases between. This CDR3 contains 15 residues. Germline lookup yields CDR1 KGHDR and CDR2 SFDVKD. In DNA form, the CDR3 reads TGTGCCACCAGTGACAGGGTCTACCGAGTCAATGAGCAGTTCTTC. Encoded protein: CATSDRVYRVNEQFF.

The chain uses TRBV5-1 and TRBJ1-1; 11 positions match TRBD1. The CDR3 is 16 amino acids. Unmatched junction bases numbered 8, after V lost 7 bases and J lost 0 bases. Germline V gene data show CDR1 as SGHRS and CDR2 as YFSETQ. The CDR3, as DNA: TGCGCCAGCGGCTACGGGACAGGGGGGTTGAACACTGAAGCTTTCTTT. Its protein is CASGYGTGGLNTEAFF.

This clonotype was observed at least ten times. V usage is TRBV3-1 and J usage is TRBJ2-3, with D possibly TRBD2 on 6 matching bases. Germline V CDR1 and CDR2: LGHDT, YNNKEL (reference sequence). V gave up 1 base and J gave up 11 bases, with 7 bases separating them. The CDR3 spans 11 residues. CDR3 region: CASSQAGEQYF. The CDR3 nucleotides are TGTGCCAGCAGCCAAGCGGGAGAGCAGTATTTT.

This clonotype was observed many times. CDR3 coding DNA: TGTGCCAGCAGCCTCCGTGGGCTAGCGGGAGACAATGAGCAGTTCTTC. Its translation: CASSLRGLAGDNEQFF. V is TRBV7-9 and J is TRBJ2-1, with 10 bases that match TRBD2. This CDR3 has 16 residues. With V trimmed by 5 bases and J by 5 bases, 9 bases remained unmatched. Germline V gene lookup returns CDR1 SEHNR and CDR2 FQNEAQ (reference sequence).

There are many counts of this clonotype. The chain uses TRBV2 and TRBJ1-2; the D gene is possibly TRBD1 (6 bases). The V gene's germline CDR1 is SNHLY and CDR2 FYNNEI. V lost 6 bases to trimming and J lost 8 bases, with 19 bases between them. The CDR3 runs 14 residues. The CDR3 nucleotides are TGTGCCAGCAGGGCTTATGGGGGCGCGGCGGGCTACACCTTC. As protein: CASRAYGGAAGYTF.

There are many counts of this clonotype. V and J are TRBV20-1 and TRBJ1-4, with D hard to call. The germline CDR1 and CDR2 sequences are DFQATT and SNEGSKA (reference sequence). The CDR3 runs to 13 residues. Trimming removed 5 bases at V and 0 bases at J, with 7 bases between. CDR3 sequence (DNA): TGCAGTGCTCCGTTTTCAACTAATGAAAAACTGTTTTTT. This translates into CSAPFSTNEKLFF.

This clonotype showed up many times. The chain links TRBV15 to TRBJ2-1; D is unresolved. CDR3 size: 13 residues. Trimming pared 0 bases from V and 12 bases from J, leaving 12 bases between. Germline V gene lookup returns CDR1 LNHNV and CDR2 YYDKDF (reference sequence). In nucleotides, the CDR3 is TGTGCCACCAGCAGAGATGACGGCGGACCGCAGTTCTTC. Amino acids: CATSRDDGGPQFF. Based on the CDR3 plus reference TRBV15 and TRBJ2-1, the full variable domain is DAMVIQNPRYQVTQFGKPVTLSCSQTLNHNVMYWYQQKSSQAPKLLFHYYDKDFNNEADTPDNFQSRRPNTSFCFLDIRSPGLGDTAMYLCATSRDDGGPQFFGPGTRLTVL.

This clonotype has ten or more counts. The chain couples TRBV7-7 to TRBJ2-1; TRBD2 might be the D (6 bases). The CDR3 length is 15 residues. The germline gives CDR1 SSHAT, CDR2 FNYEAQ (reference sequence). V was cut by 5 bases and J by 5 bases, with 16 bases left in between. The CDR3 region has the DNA TGTGCCAGCAGCCCGGGATCGGCGGGGAACAATGAGCAGTTCTTC. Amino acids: CASSPGSAGNNEQFF.

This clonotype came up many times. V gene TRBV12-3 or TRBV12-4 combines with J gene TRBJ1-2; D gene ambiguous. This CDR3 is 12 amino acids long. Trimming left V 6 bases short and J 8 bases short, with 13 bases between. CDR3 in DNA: TGTGCCAGCAGCCCGGCGGGCCGGGGCTACACCTTC. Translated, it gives CASSPAGRGYTF.

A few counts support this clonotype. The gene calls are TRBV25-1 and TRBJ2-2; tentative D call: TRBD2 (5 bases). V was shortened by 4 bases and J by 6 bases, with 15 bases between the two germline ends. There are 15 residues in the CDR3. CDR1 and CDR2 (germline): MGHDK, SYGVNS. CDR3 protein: CASSGWEHRAGELFF. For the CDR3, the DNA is TGTGCCAGCAGTGGGTGGGAGCACCGGGCCGGGGAGCTGTTTTTT.

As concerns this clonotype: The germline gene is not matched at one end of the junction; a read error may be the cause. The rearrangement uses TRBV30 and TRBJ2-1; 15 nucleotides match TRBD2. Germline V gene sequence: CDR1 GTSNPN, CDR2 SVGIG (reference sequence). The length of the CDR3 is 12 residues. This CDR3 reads CAWSGTSGRESF. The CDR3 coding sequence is TGTGCCTGGAGTGGGACTAGCGGGAGGGAGAGCTTC.

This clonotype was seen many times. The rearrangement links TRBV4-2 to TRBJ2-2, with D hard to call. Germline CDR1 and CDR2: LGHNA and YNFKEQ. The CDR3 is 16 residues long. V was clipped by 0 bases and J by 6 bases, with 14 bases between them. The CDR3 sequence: CASSQDPGGGSGELFF. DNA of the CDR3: TGTGCCAGCAGCCAAGACCCTGGTGGCGGTTCCGGGGAGCTGTTTTTT.

CDR3 sequence reads: CSAIGQYPYEQYF. The CDR3 nucleotides are TGCAGTGCCATCGGACAGTACCCCTACGAGCAGTACTTC. The gene calls are TRBV20-1 and TRBJ2-7; D possibly corresponds to TRBD1 (6 bases). Germline V gene data show CDR1 as DFQATT and CDR2 as SNEGSKA (reference sequence). The V gene lost 6 bases and the J gene lost 2 bases, with 14 bases spanning the gap. This CDR3 contains 13 residues.

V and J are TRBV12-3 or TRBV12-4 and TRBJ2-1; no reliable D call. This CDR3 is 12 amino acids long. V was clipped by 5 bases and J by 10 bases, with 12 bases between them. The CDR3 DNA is TGTGCCAGCAGTCTGGCCGAATACGAGCAGTTCTTC. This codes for CASSLAEYEQFF.

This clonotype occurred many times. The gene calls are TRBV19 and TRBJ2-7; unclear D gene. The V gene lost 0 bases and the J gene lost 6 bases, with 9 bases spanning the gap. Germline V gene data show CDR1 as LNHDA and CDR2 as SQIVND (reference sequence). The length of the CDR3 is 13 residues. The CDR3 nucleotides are TGTGCCAGTAGTATAGATCTATCACGCGAGCAGTACTTC. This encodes CASSIDLSREQYF.

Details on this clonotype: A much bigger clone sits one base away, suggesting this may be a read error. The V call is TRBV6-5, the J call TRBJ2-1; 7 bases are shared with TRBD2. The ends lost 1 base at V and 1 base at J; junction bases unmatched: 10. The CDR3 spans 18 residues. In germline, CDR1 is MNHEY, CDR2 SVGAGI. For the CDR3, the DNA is TGTGCCAGCAGTTACTGGAGCGCACTAGCGTCTTCCTACAATGAGCAGTTCTTC. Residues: CASSYWSALASSYNEQFF.

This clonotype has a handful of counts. CDR3 sequence reads: CAISPNERGGQYF. The CDR3, as DNA: TGTGCCATCAGCCCCAACGAAAGGGGCGGGCAGTATTTT. This rearrangement joins TRBV10-3 to TRBJ2-3; maybe TRBD1 (5 bases). Trimming removed 6 bases at V and 11 bases at J, with 18 bases between. Per the germline V gene, CDR1 is ENHRY and CDR2 is SYGVKD. CDR3 length: 13 residues.

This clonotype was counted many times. CDR3 coding DNA: TGTGCCAGCAGCTTAATAGCCCCCTCCTACGAGCAGTACTTC. Its protein product is CASSLIAPSYEQYF. This chain uses TRBV7-3 with TRBJ2-7; D unclear. The V and J ends lost 1 base and 0 bases respectively, with 7 bases between them. CDR3 size: 14 residues. Germline V lookup: CDR1 SGHTA, CDR2 FQGTGA.

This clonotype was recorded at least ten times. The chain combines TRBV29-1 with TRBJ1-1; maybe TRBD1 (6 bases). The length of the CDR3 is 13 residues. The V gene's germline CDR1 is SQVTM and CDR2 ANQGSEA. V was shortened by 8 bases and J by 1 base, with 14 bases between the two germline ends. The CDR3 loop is CSFSQGTNTEAFF. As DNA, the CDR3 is TGCAGCTTTTCACAGGGCACGAACACTGAAGCTTTCTTT. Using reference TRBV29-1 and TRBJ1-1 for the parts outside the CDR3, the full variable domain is SAVISQKPSRDICQRGTSLTIQCQVDSQVTMMFWYRQQPGQSLTLIATANQGSEATYESGFVIDKFPISRPNLTFSTLTVSNMSPEDSSIYLCSFSQGTNTEAFFGQGTRLTVV.

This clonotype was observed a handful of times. The CDR3 loop reads CSARDYIRLEEQFF. The CDR3 nucleotides read TGCAGTGCTAGAGATTATATCCGTTTGGAGGAGCAGTTCTTC. The chain couples TRBV20-1 to TRBJ2-1; no definite D call. The length of the CDR3 is 14 residues. The V end was cut by 0 bases, the J end by 10 bases, with 16 bases between. CDR1 and CDR2 from the germline V gene are DFQATT and SNEGSKA (reference sequence).